These T cell receptor beta chains were read from a single sample in a study of shared clonotypes between healthy human individuals. Clones were read by immunoSEQ multiplex PCR, and TCRdb kept only the in-frame ones, dropping some. Seen here are approximately 740,000 clones, more than 85% observed once, and the top ten hold 24%. Sequencing used naive CD8+ T cells sorted from blood. The receptors derive from a man younger than 40 in good health. The CDR3 runs from the conserved cysteine through the conserved F or W. A D gene is named only where the DNA matches it firmly. Clone size appears in some rows only: once, few, many, or a class for an expanded clone.

abundance | j_gene | v_gene | d_gene | CDR3nt | CDR3aa
few | TRBJ2-5 | TRBV10-3 | - | TGTGCCATCAGTGAACAAGAGACCCAGTACTTC | CAISEQETQYF
- | TRBJ2-1 | TRBV19 | - | TGTGCCAGTAGTATAACGGGGTACTCCTACAATGAGCAGTTCTTC | CASSITGYSYNEQFF
- | TRBJ2-3 | TRBV27 | - | TGTGCCAGCAGTCTCGGGGCCGGACTAAATACGCAGTATTTT | CASSLGAGLNTQYF
- | TRBJ2-7 | TRBV11-2 | - | TGTGCCAGCAGCCTTCTCCTAGGTGTTGCGGAATACGAGCAGTACTTC | CASSLLLGVAEYEQYF
- | TRBJ2-5 | TRBV29-1 | - | TGCAGCGTTGAAGATTCGGGGGAACAAGAGACCCAGTACTTC | CSVEDSGEQETQYF
- | TRBJ1-2 | TRBV13 | - | TGTGCCAGCAGCGAACAGGGATTCCCTAACTATGGCTACACCTTC | CASSEQGFPNYGYTF
- | TRBJ2-7 | TRBV19 | - | TGTGCCAGTAGTATAGTCCACCGGGACTGGAGAGACGAGCAGTACTTC | CASSIVHRDWRDEQYF
once | TRBJ2-3 | TRBV9 | TRBD2 | TGTGCCAGCAGCGTCGGGACTAGTAGGACGACAGATACGCAGTATTTT | CASSVGTSRTTDTQYF
- | TRBJ2-1 | TRBV27 | - | TGTGCCAGCAGCCGTCAGGGGGGAATGTACAATGAGCAGTTCTTC | CASSRQGGMYNEQFF
- | TRBJ2-5 | TRBV7-2 | TRBD2 | TGTGCCAGCAGCTCGGTAGCGGGAGTAAAGACCCAGTACTTC | CASSSVAGVKTQYF
- | TRBJ2-1 | TRBV27 | TRBD2 | TGTGCCAGCGGTGGACTAGCGGGATCATTTGACAATGAGCAGTTCTTC | CASGGLAGSFDNEQFF
- | TRBJ2-3 | TRBV4-1 | - | TGCGCCAGCAGCCAAGCTCCCCACAGCACAGATACGCAGTATTTT | CASSQAPHSTDTQYF
- | TRBJ2-1 | TRBV9 | TRBD2 | TGTGCCAGCAGCGAAACAGCGAGCGGGAGTAAGCACAATGAGCAGTTCTTC | CASSETASGSKHNEQFF
- | TRBJ2-7 | TRBV13 | TRBD1 | TGTGCCAGCAGCCACGGCAGGGGGCTCTACGAGCAGTACTTC | CASSHGRGLYEQYF
- | TRBJ2-2 | TRBV27 | - | TGTGCCAGCAGTTTATATCCCAGACGGGTGATCACCGGGGAGCTGTTTTTT | CASSLYPRRVITGELFF
once | TRBJ2-7 | TRBV28 | - | TGTGCCAGCAGTTTATTTTACAGGGCGGCACCCTCCTACGAGCAGTACTTC | CASSLFYRAAPSYEQYF
- | TRBJ2-1 | TRBV9 | TRBD2 | TGTGCCAGCAGCGTAGTTACTAGCGGGAGCAATGAGCAGTTCTTC | CASSVVTSGSNEQFF
few | TRBJ2-3 | TRBV4-1 | - | TGCGCCAGCAGCCAAGATCCCCGACAGGAATACACAGATACGCAGTATTTT | CASSQDPRQEYTDTQYF
- | TRBJ2-2 | TRBV9 | - | TGTGCCAGCAGCACCCACAGGGCTGCAAACACCGGGGAGCTGTTTTTT | CASSTHRAANTGELFF
- | TRBJ2-1 | TRBV7-9 | TRBD2 | TGTGCCAGCAGCCACCTAGCGGGACGGCTCAACAATGAGCAGTTCTTC | CASSHLAGRLNNEQFF
- | TRBJ1-4 | TRBV7-9 | - | TGTGCCAGCAGTGGTCAGGGAAATGAAAAACTGTTTTTT | CASSGQGNEKLFF
- | TRBJ1-5 | TRBV28 | - | TGTGCCAGCAGTTTTTTTGTGGTCAATCAGCCCCAGCATTTT | CASSFFVVNQPQHF
once | TRBJ2-7 | TRBV27 | - | TGTGCCAGCATGCCGCGCCCGGACCCCATCCTCTACGAGCAGTACTTC | CASMPRPDPILYEQYF
- | TRBJ1-1 | TRBV4-1 | - | TGCGCCAGCAGCCAAGGGACGGTGGGGACTGAAGCTTTCTTT | CASSQGTVGTEAFF
- | TRBJ2-1 | TRBV7-3 | TRBD2 | TGTGCCAGCAGCTTAACGCCCGGGATTTGGCGGGAGGCGAATGAGCAGTTCTTC | CASSLTPGIWREANEQFF
- | TRBJ2-7 | TRBV9 | - | TGTGCCAGCAGCTCTCCCCGGGACGGAGGTTCCTACGAGCAGTACTTC | CASSSPRDGGSYEQYF
- | TRBJ1-5 | TRBV18 | - | TGTGCCAGCTCACCAGAACAGCCGGTCAATCAGCCCCAGCATTTT | CASSPEQPVNQPQHF
- | TRBJ2-1 | TRBV7-3 | TRBD2 | TGTGCCAGCAGCTTATTACCCTTAAGCGGGAGAATCTACAATGAGCAGTTCTTC | CASSLLPLSGRIYNEQFF
- | TRBJ2-7 | TRBV4-1 | TRBD1 | TGCGCCAGCAGCCACCCCGGGACAGGTAACGGAGAGCAGTACTTC | CASSHPGTGNGEQYF